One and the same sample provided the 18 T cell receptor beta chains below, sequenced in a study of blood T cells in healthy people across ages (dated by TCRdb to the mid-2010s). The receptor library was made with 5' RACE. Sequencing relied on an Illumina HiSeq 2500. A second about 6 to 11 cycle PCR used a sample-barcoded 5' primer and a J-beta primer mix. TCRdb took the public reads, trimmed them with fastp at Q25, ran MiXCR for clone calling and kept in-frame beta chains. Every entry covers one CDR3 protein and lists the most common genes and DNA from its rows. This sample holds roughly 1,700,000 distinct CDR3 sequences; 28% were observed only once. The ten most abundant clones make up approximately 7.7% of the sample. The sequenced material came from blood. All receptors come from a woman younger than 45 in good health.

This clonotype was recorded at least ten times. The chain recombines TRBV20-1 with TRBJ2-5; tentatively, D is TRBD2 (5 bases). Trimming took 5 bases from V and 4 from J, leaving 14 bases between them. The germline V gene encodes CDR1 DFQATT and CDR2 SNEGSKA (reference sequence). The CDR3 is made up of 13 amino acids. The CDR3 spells CSASPVEGETQYF. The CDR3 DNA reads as TGCAGTGCTTCCCCAGTCGAGGGAGAGACCCAGTACTTC.

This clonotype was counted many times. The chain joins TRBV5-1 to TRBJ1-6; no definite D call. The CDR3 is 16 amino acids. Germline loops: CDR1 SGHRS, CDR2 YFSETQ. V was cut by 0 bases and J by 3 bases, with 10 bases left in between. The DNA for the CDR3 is TGCGCCAGCAGCTTGGACGGAATGCTCTATAATTCACCCCTCCACTTT. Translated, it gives CASSLDGMLYNSPLHF.

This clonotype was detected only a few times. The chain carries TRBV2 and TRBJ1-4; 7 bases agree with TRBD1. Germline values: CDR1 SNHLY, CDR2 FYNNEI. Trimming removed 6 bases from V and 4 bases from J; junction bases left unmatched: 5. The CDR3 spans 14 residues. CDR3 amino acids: CASRPDRSNEKLFF. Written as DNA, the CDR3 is TGTGCCAGCAGACCGGACAGGAGTAATGAAAAACTGTTTTTT.

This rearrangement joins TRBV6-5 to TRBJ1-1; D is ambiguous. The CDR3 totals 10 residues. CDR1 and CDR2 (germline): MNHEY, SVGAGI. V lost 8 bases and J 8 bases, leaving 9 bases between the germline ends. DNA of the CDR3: TGTGCCAGCGGGTTAAACGAAGCTTTCTTT. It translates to CASGLNEAFF.

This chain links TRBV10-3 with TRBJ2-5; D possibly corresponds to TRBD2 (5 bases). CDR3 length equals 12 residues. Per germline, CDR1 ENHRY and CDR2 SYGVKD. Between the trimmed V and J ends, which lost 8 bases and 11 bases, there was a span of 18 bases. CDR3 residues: CAIVLRTEEQYF. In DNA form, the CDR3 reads TGTGCCATCGTCCTGAGGACTGAGGAGCAGTACTTC.

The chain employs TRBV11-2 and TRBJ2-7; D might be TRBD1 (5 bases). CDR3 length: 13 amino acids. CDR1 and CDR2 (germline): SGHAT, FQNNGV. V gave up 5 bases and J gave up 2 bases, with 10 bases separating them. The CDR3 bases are TGTGCCAGCAGCCCGACAGAAACCTACGAGCAGTACTTC. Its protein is CASSPTETYEQYF.

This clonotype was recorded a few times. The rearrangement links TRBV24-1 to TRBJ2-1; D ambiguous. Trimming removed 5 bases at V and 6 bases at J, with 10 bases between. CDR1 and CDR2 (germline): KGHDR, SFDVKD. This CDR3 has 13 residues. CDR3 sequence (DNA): TGTGCCACCAGTGGTGGCAGCTTCAATGAGCAGTTCTTC. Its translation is CATSGGSFNEQFF.

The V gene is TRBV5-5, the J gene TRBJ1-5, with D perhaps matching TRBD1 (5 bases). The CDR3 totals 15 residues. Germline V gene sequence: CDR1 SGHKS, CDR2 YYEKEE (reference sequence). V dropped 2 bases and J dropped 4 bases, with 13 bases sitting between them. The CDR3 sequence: CASSLFDGGNQPQHF. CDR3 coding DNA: TGTGCCAGCAGCTTATTCGACGGGGGGAATCAGCCCCAGCATTTT.

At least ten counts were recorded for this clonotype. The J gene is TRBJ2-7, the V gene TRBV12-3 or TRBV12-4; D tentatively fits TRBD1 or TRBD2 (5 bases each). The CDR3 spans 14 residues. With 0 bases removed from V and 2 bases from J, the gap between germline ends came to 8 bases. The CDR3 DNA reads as TGTGCCAGCAGTTTAGCTGGGGGAGCCTACGAGCAGTACTTC. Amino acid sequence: CASSLAGGAYEQYF.

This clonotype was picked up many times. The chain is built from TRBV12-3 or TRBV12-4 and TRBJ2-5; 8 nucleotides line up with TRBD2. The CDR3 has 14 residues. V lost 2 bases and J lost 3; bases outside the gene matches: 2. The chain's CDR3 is CASSLMTSEETQYF. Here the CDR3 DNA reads TGTGCCAGCAGTTTAATGACTAGCGAAGAGACCCAGTACTTC.

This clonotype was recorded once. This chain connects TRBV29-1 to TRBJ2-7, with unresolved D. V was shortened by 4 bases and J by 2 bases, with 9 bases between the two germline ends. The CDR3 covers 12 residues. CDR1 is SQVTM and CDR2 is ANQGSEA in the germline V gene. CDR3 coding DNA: TGCAGCGTTGGTGGACCAACCTACGAGCAGTACTTC. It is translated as CSVGGPTYEQYF.

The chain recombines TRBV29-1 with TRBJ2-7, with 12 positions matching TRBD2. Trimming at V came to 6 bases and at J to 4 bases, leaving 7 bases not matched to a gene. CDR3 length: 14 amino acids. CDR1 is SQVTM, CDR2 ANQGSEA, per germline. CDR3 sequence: CSVQTSGGGYEQYF. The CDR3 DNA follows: TGCAGCGTACAGACTAGCGGGGGAGGATACGAGCAGTACTTC.

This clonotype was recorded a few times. The CDR3 protein is CASTSGDTEAFF. The DNA for the CDR3 is TGTGCCAGCACGTCCGGGGACACTGAAGCTTTCTTT. This chain connects TRBV28 to TRBJ1-1; no reliable D call. Germline CDR1 reads MDHEN; CDR2 reads SYDVKM. V was shortened by 7 bases and J by 3 bases, with 9 bases between the two germline ends. This CDR3 region has 12 residues.

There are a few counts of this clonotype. CDR3 sequence (DNA): TGTGCCACCAGTGATAGGGAGTTCGATGAGCAGTTCTTC. This gives the protein CATSDREFDEQFF. This rearrangement joins TRBV24-1 to TRBJ2-1, with D maybe TRBD2 (5 bases). There are 13 residues in the CDR3. The V end lost 3 bases, the J end lost 8 bases, and 10 bases lay between the germline ends. Germline loops: CDR1 KGHDR, CDR2 SFDVKD.

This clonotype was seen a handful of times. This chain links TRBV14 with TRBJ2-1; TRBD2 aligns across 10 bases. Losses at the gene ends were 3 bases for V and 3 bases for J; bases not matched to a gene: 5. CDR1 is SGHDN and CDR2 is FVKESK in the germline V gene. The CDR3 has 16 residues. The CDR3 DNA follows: TGTGCCAGCAGCCACTTTAGCGGGGGGCTCTACAATGAGCAGTTCTTC. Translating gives CASSHFSGGLYNEQFF.

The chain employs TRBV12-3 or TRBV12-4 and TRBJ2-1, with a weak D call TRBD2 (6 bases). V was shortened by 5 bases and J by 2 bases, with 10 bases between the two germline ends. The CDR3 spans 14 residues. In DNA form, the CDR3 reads TGTGCCAGCAGTCCCGCGGGGCCCTACAATGAGCAGTTCTTC. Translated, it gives CASSPAGPYNEQFF.

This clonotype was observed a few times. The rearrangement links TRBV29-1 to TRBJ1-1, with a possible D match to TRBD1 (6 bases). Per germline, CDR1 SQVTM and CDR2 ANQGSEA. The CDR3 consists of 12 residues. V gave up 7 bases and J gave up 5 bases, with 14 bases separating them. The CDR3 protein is CSARQVGTEAFF. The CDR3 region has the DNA TGCAGCGCGCGACAGGTTGGAACTGAAGCTTTCTTT.

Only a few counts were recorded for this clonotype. CDR3 sequence (DNA): TGTGCCAGCACCAGGTGGATGGGGGATAATTCACCCCTCCACTTT. Encoded protein: CASTRWMGDNSPLHF. V gene TRBV7-9 combines with J gene TRBJ1-6; possible D gene TRBD1, 5 bases. Looked up from germline, CDR1 is SEHNR and CDR2 is FQNEAQ (reference sequence). V gave up 7 bases and J gave up 5 bases, with 15 bases separating them. CDR3 length: 15 residues. The whole variable domain, filled in from reference TRBV7-9 and TRBJ1-6, reads DTGVSQNPRHKITKRGQNVTFRCDPISEHNRLYWYRQTLGQGPEFLTYFQNEAQLEKSRLLSDRFSAERPKGSFSTLEIQRTEQGDSAMYLCASTRWMGDNSPLHFGNGTRLTVT.